The entry below gives a single T cell receptor beta chain sequence along with its context. The CDR3 spans 13 residues. V shed 3 bases and J shed 3 bases, with 5 bases lying between them. The germline V gene encodes CDR1 KGHSH and CDR2 LQKENI. The data derive from a study of blood T cell repertoires in COVID-19. The overall study: The United States, Italy and Spain were the sources of the acute and convalescent COVID-19 samples. Sources were T cells, B-cell-depleted T cells, or PBMCs; the material itself was cDNA or gDNA.

Original analysis: Scientists estimated how many nucleated cells there were by amplifying reference gene primers. This table comes from immunoSEQ multiplex PCR, and its TCRdb copy is limited to in-frame clones, with some not included. D and trimming come from the DNA, and the V and J calls and clone size come from that table. Here the sample spans 60,000 to 65,000 clones, around 85% being singletons. This chain connects TRBV18 to TRBJ2-2; no definite D call. Sequenced material: peripheral blood. This receptor was obtained from a man aged 60 to 69 with acute or convalescent COVID-19. Here the CDR3 DNA reads TGTGCCAGCTCACCTGAGCACACCGGGGAGCTGTTTTTT. Protein: CASSPEHTGELFF.